This T cell receptor beta chain was retrieved from a study of response to subunit inactivated influenza vaccine. Regarding this clonotype: Its specificity is unknown.

General study results and limits: It was the authors' suggestion that each seasonal influenza vaccination recruits few new T cells.

Via MiXCR, TCRdb re-called the RT-PCR reads, giving one row per CDR3 protein. The sample yields about 620,000 distinct CDR3 sequences, approximately 12% seen once. The material sequenced was PBMCs from blood, taken on the day of vaccination. This TCR derives from a man aged 45-60 years who received an inactivated influenza vaccine.

The CDR3 sequence: CASSDFWIQGLKNTQYF. The DNA of the CDR3 is TGCGCCAGCAGTGACTTCTGGATCCAGGGGTTGAAGAATACGCAGTATTTT. This chain connects TRBV10-2 to TRBJ2-3; D possibly corresponds to TRBD1 (6 bases). V lost 3 bases and J 7 bases, leaving 23 bases between the germline ends. CDR1 and CDR2 from the germline V gene are WSHSY and SAAADI. The CDR3 loop spans 17 amino acids.